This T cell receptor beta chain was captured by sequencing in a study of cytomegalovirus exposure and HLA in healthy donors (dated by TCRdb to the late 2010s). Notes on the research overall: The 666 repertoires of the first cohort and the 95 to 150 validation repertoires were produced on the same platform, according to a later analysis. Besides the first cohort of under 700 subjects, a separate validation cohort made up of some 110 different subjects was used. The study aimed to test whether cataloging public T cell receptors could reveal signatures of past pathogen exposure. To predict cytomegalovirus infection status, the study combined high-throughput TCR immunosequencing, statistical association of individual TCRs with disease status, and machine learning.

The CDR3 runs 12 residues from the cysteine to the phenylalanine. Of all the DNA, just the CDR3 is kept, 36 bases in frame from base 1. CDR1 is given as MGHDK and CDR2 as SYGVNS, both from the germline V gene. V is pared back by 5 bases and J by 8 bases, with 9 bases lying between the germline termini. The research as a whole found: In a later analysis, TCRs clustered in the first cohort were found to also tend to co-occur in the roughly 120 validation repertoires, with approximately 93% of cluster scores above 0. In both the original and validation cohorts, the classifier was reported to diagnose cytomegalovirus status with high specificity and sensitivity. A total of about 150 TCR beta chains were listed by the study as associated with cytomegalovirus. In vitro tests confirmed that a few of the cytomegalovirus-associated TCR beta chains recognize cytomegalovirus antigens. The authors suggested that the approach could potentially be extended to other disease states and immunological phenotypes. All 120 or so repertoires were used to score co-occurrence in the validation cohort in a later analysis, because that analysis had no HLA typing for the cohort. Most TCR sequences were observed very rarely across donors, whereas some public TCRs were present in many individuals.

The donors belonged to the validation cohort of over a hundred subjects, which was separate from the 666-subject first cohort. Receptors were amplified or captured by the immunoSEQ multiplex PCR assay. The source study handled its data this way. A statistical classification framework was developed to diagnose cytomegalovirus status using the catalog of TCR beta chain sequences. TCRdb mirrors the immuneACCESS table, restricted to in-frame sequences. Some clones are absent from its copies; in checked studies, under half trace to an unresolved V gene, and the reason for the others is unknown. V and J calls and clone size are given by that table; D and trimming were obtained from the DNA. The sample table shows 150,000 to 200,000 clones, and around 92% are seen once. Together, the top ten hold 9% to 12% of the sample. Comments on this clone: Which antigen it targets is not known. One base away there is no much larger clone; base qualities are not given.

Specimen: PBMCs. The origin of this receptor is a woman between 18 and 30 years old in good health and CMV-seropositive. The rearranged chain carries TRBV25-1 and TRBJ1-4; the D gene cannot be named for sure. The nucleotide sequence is TGTGCCAGCAGTAACAGAAGGGAAAAACTGTTTTTT. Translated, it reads CASSNRREKLFF.